The present entry profiles one T cell receptor (beta chain) with its context. The sample originates from a study of blood T cell repertoires in COVID-19. Study context: The United States, Italy and Spain supplied acute and convalescent COVID-19 samples. PBMCs, B-cell-depleted T cells, or T cells were the source of the cDNA or gDNA that made up the material.

In the authors' workflow: Estimation of nucleated cell counts was performed using reference gene primer amplification. TCRdb keeps only in-frame clones here, not all; method: immunoSEQ multiplex PCR. V and J calls and clone size follow that table, whereas D and trimming were derived from the DNA. The sample yields 200,000 to 250,000 clones, just over 85% seen once. Participant-reported clinical history was the basis for cohort assignment. CDR1 is SGHRS, CDR2 YFSETQ, per germline. The CDR3 length is 14 residues. V shed 0 bases, J shed 7 bases, and the junction held 6 bases outside the gene matches. Sequenced input: PBMCs or T cells enriched from blood (not recorded which). The TCR originated in a woman aged 45-59 years with acute COVID-19. V gene TRBV5-1 combines with J gene TRBJ1-2; TRBD1 matches 7 bases. The CDR3 nucleotides read TGCGCCAGCAGCTTGGCCGAGGGGGCGTCTGGCTACACCTTC. Residues: CASSLAEGASGYTF.